A single sample is the source of the 20 T cell receptor beta chains below, sequenced in a study of blood T cell repertoires in COVID-19. The repertoire was sequenced with immunoSEQ multiplex PCR; TCRdb's copy has only in-frame clones and lacks some. The data hold 250,000 to 350,000 clones, with 87% observed a single time. The specimen was PBMCs or T cells enriched from blood (not recorded which). These receptors were collected from a woman aged 18-29 years who had recovered from COVID-19.

V is TRBV16 and J is TRBJ1-1; tentatively, D is TRBD1 (6 bases). Per germline, CDR1 KGHSY and CDR2 FQNENV. The V end was cut by 2 bases, the J end by 7 bases, with 17 bases between. The length of the CDR3 is 15 residues. Here the CDR3 DNA reads TGTGCCAGCAGCCAAGGGACAAATCTTGTCCTTGAAGCTTTCTTT. The encoded protein is CASSQGTNLVLEAFF. Based on the CDR3 plus reference TRBV16 and TRBJ1-1, the full variable domain is GEEVAQTPKHLVRGEGQKAKLYCAPIKGHSYVFWYQQVLKNEFKFLISFQNENVFDETGMPKERFSAKCLPNSPCSLEIQATKLEDSAVYFCASSQGTNLVLEAFFGQGTRLTVV.

The chain joins TRBV11-2 to TRBJ1-1; 10 positions match TRBD1. V shed 3 bases and J 0 bases; nucleotides not matched to a gene: 4. The germline gives CDR1 SGHAT, CDR2 FQNNGV. CDR3 length: 16 residues. CDR3 sequence reads: CASSLGQGLLNTEAFF. The DNA of the CDR3 is TGTGCCAGCAGCTTGGGACAGGGGTTATTGAACACTGAAGCTTTCTTT.

The chain couples TRBV2 to TRBJ2-1, with 7 nucleotides matching TRBD2. V dropped 6 bases and J dropped 0; count of bases not matched to a gene: 5. CDR3 length: 15 residues. The germline V gene has CDR1 SNHLY and CDR2 FYNNEI. The CDR3 loop is CASSASGVSYNEQFF. CDR3 sequence (DNA): TGTGCCAGCAGCGCAAGCGGGGTCTCCTACAATGAGCAGTTCTTC.

The V gene is TRBV28, the J gene TRBJ2-7; possibly TRBD2 for D (7 bases). Per the germline V gene, CDR1 is MDHEN and CDR2 is SYDVKM. The CDR3 runs to 14 residues. V was pared by 8 bases and J by 0 bases, with 14 bases between. CDR3 residues: CASGGAFFSYEQYF. The CDR3 DNA reads TGTGCCAGCGGGGGGGCCTTTTTCTCCTACGAGCAGTACTTC.

The rearrangement links TRBV7-2 to TRBJ2-1; 8 nucleotides align to TRBD1. The CDR3 runs to 17 residues. CDR1 and CDR2 (germline): SGHTA, FQGNSA. Losses at the gene ends were 1 base for V and 3 bases for J; bases not matched to a gene: 8. CDR3 DNA sequence: TGTGCCAGCAGCTTAGGTCAGGGGGCCCCAAACTACAATGAGCAGTTCTTC. Its protein product is CASSLGQGAPNYNEQFF.

The chain has TRBV9 and TRBJ2-1, with 9 bases aligning to TRBD2. The germline V gene encodes CDR1 SGDLS and CDR2 YYNGEE. The V segment lost 1 base and the J segment 10 bases; nucleotides outside the gene matches: 6. This CDR3 region has 14 residues. CDR3 region: CASSVPGLAGEQFF. The CDR3 region has the DNA TGTGCCAGCAGCGTACCGGGACTAGCCGGCGAGCAGTTCTTC.

The chain is built from TRBV18 and TRBJ1-4; the D is unclear. The V gene lost 1 base and the J gene lost 1 base, with 7 bases spanning the gap. The germline V gene encodes CDR1 KGHSH and CDR2 LQKENI. This CDR3 comprises 15 residues. CDR3 DNA: TGTGCCAGCTCACCACGGGAGGGAACTAATGAAAAACTGTTTTTT. This sequence encodes CASSPREGTNEKLFF.

This clone was seen a single time. The chain couples TRBV24-1 to TRBJ2-4; the D is unclear. The CDR3 has 13 amino acids. With 4 bases removed from V and 8 bases from J, the gap between germline ends came to 11 bases. Germline assignment: CDR1 KGHDR and CDR2 SFDVKD. The CDR3 nucleotides read TGTGCCACCAGTGAAGAGAATACCGACATTCAGTACTTC. Translation gives CATSEENTDIQYF.

V and J are TRBV5-1 and TRBJ2-7; 8 bases are a match to TRBD2. Trimming at V came to 0 bases and at J to 1 base, leaving 3 bases not matched to a gene. CDR1 is SGHRS, CDR2 YFSETQ, per germline. The CDR3 totals 15 residues. CDR3 coding DNA: TGCGCCAGCAGCTTGGATAGCGGGAAATCCTACGAGCAGTACTTC. Translated: CASSLDSGKSYEQYF.

The chain has TRBV5-4 and TRBJ2-3, with a tentative D call TRBD2 (5 bases). CDR1 is SGHNT and CDR2 is YYREEE in the germline V gene (reference sequence). V was trimmed by 0 bases and J by 2 bases, leaving 7 bases between them. CDR3 length equals 14 residues. CDR3 in DNA: TGTGCCAGCAGCTTGGGTAGCGTCACAGATACGCAGTATTTT. It translates to CASSLGSVTDTQYF.

The chain links TRBV12-3 or TRBV12-4 to TRBJ1-2; D gene ambiguous. CDR3 length: 13 residues. Between the trimmed V and J ends, which lost 5 bases and 4 bases, there was a span of 11 bases. The CDR3 nucleotides read TGTGCCAGCAGTCCAGGCGAGTTCTATGGCTACACCTTC. The encoded protein is CASSPGEFYGYTF.

The chain joins TRBV7-3 to TRBJ2-3, with TRBD2 as a possible D gene (5 bases). V lost 5 bases, J lost 4 bases, and 10 bases lay in between. CDR1 and CDR2 (germline): SGHTA, FQGTGA. The CDR3 has 13 amino acids. The chain's CDR3 is CASSATKPDTQYF. The CDR3 DNA sequence: TGTGCCAGCAGCGCGACTAAACCAGATACGCAGTATTTT.

This chain joins TRBV7-9 and TRBJ2-3; weak D call: TRBD2 (5 bases). Germline V gene data show CDR1 as SEHNR and CDR2 as FQNEAQ (reference sequence). The V and J ends lost 3 bases and 0 bases respectively, with 10 bases between them. CDR3 length equals 15 residues. The CDR3 DNA sequence: TGTGCCAGCAGCTTCAAAGCGGCTAGCACAGATACGCAGTATTTT. This sequence encodes CASSFKAASTDTQYF.

About this clone itself: Other DNA sequences of this sample code for an identical CDR3. This chain links TRBV12-3 or TRBV12-4 with TRBJ2-5; D unresolved. The CDR3 spans 13 residues. The V end lost 1 base, the J end lost 0 bases, and 3 bases lay between the germline ends. CDR3: CASSLGHQETQYF. The CDR3 DNA sequence: TGTGCCAGCAGTTTAGGGCACCAAGAGACCCAGTACTTC.

This rearrangement joins TRBV6-5 to TRBJ1-1; no definite D call. V dropped 2 bases and J dropped 1 base, with 11 bases sitting between them. Germline V gene lookup returns CDR1 MNHEY and CDR2 SVGAGI. The length of the CDR3 is 15 residues. The CDR3 sequence is CASSYRRAENTEAFF. CDR3 sequence (DNA): TGTGCCAGCAGTTACAGGAGGGCAGAGAACACTGAAGCTTTCTTT.

The chain combines TRBV7-3 with TRBJ2-3, with D perhaps TRBD2 (6 bases). The germline gives CDR1 SGHTA, CDR2 FQGTGA. This CDR3 has 15 residues. V dropped 2 bases and J dropped 1 base, with 10 bases sitting between them. The CDR3 sequence is CASSLSGVRTDTQYF. DNA for the CDR3: TGTGCCAGCAGCTTATCGGGAGTTCGCACAGATACGCAGTATTTT.

CDR3 region: CASKKVMRLYGTDTQYF. The CDR3 bases are TGTGCCAGCAAAAAAGTAATGAGACTTTATGGCACAGATACGCAGTATTTT. The chain carries TRBV5-5 and TRBJ2-3; no firm D call. This CDR3 comprises 17 residues. Trimming shortened V by 6 bases and J by 1 base, and 21 bases separated the two germline ends. Per the germline V gene, CDR1 is SGHKS and CDR2 is YYEKEE (reference sequence).

This chain joins TRBV5-1 and TRBJ2-7; D might be TRBD1 (6 bases). The V end was cut by 1 base, the J end by 2 bases, with 13 bases between. This CDR3 contains 15 residues. Germline CDR1 SGHRS, CDR2 YFSETQ. CDR3 loop: CASSLMTGRPYEQYF. For the CDR3, the DNA is TGCGCCAGCAGCTTGATGACAGGACGACCCTACGAGCAGTACTTC. Combining the CDR3 with reference TRBV5-1 and TRBJ2-7 gives the whole variable domain KAGVTQTPRYLIKTRGQQVTLSCSPISGHRSVSWYQQTPGQGLQFLFEYFSETQRNKGNFPGRFSGRQFSNSRSEMNVSTLELGDSALYLCASSLMTGRPYEQYFGPGTRLTVT.

V usage is TRBV24-1 and J usage is TRBJ2-5, with D perhaps matching TRBD2 (6 bases). The ends were cut back, 1 base at V and 3 bases at J, with 17 bases in the middle. This CDR3 contains 17 residues. Germline assignment: CDR1 KGHDR and CDR2 SFDVKD. The CDR3, as DNA: TGTGCCACCAGTGATTTACCGGGACTGGAACCCGAAGAGACCCAGTACTTC. Residues: CATSDLPGLEPEETQYF.

The chain is built from TRBV3-1 (or the pseudogene TRBV3-2) and TRBJ2-7, with D perhaps TRBD2 (5 bases). Germline CDR1 and CDR2: LGHDT and YNNKEL (reference sequence). V shed 2 bases and J shed 4 bases, with 6 bases lying between them. This CDR3 is 12 amino acids long. CDR3 sequence reads: CASSQWEYEQYF. CDR3 DNA sequence: TGTGCCAGCAGCCAATGGGAGTACGAGCAGTACTTC.